The sequence of this TCR beta chain was determined in a study of cytomegalovirus exposure and HLA in healthy donors. Broader study findings: The majority of CMV-associated TCR beta chains were reported as apparently HLA-restricted in a later analysis. Fewer N-insertions (relative to the roughly 700-donor mean) were reportedly seen in an Asian-associated ancestry cluster in a later analysis. In vitro assays verified that three CMV-associated chains recognized CMV antigens specifically.

This CDR3 contains 15 residues. The V gene lost 5 bases and the J gene lost 5 bases, with 18 bases spanning the gap. The germline V gene encodes CDR1 MNHEY and CDR2 SMNVEV (reference sequence). Points on this clone: What it binds is unknown.

A multiplex PCR was run with 60 Vbeta primers and 13 Jbeta primers. Per the original data handling: Around 12 million of some 80 million unique TCR beta chains were shared, per a later count. Sequencing was performed with immunoSEQ multiplex PCR; in TCRdb, only in-frame clones are kept and a portion is missing. That table is the source of V, J and clone size, and D and trimming were worked out from the DNA. Across some 130,000 clones, the top ten clones capture 2% of the sample. The receptor's source is an older woman in good health and CMV-seronegative. The specimen sequenced was PBMCs. The J gene is TRBJ2-5, the V gene TRBV27, with a tentative D call TRBD2 (6 bases). CDR3 nucleotides: TGTGCCAGCAGTACCCAGAGGGCGGGACGTGAGACCCAGTACTTC. It yields the protein CASSTQRAGRETQYF.